This T cell receptor beta chain was recorded in a study of T cells in localized non-small cell lung cancer. Whole-study results and caveats: It was uninvolved adjacent lung that showed the highest T cell clonality, exceeding tumor. Because researchers sequenced only one region of the tumor, heterogeneity is still possible. With higher T cell density in blood came longer overall survival. Median roughly 57 top-100 tumor clones were shared with paired adjacent lung.

Assay: immunoSEQ multiplex PCR; the TCRdb copy retains only in-frame clones and omits some. The sample contains thousands of clones, more than 20% of which appear only once. About this clone: Its antigen remains unidentified.

Trimming stripped 6 bases from V and 3 bases from J, with 11 bases between. The CDR3 length is 12 residues. Per the germline V gene, CDR1 is GTSNPN and CDR2 is SVGIG (reference sequence). This rearrangement joins TRBV30 to TRBJ1-2, with D possibly being TRBD1 (5 bases). This receptor was identified in a woman aged 40 to 75 with stage I lung adenocarcinoma. The sample was lung tumor tissue, taken before any cancer treatment. The CDR3 DNA is TGTGCCTGCCTAAGGGACTACTATGGCTACACCTTC. This codes for CACLRDYYGYTF.